This TCR beta chain was sequenced during a study of T cell changes during pregnancy in multiple sclerosis. Trimming took off 1 base at V and 5 bases at J, with 8 bases between the two ends. Germline values: CDR1 LNHDA, CDR2 SQIVND (reference sequence). The length of the CDR3 is 13 residues. The repertoire was sequenced with immunoSEQ multiplex PCR; TCRdb's copy has only in-frame clones and lacks some. Counted here are fewer than 75,000 clones, 80% to 95% occurring once; the ten biggest clones make up over 1.3%. The chain links TRBV19 to TRBJ2-5, with D hard to call. Sequenced here: peripheral blood, sampled in the second trimester of pregnancy. The clonotype comes from a female donor with multiple sclerosis, enrolled in a pregnancy study. CDR3: CASSIVLRETQYF. CDR3 sequence (DNA): TGTGCCAGTAGTATAGTACTCCGGGAGACCCAGTACTTC.